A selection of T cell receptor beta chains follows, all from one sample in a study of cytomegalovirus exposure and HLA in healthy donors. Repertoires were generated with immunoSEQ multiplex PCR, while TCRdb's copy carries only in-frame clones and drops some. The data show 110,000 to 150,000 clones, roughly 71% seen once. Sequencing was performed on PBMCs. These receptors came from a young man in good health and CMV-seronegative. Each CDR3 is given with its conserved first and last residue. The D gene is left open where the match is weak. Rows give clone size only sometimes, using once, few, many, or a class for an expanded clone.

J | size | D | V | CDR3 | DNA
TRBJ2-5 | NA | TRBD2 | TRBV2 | CASSGIAGVETQYF | TGTGCCAGCAGTGGAATAGCGGGAGTGGAGACCCAGTACTTC
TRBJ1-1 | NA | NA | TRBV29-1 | CSCHRGGNTEAFF | TGCAGCTGCCACCGGGGGGGGAACACTGAAGCTTTCTTT
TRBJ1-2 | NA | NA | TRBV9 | CASSASRQGLNYGYTF | TGTGCCAGCAGCGCCTCCCGGCAGGGCCTTAACTATGGCTACACCTTC
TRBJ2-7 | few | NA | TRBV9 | CASSVGPLGGPYEQYF | TGTGCCAGCAGCGTGGGCCCGTTGGGCGGGCCCTACGAGCAGTACTTC
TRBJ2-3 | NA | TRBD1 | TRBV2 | CASSLGQGDRDTQYF | TGTGCCAGCAGCTTGGGACAGGGGGACCGGGATACGCAGTATTTT
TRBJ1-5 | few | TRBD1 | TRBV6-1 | CASLGTGDQPQHF | TGTGCCAGCCTTGGGACAGGGGATCAGCCCCAGCATTTT
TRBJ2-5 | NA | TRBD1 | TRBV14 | CASSPGTAQETQYF | TGTGCCAGCAGCCCGGGGACAGCCCAAGAGACCCAGTACTTC
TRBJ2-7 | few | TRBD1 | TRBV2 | CASILDRGEQYF | TGTGCCAGCATTCTGGACAGGGGCGAGCAGTACTTC
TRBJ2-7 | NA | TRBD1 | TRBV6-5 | CASSYRGTGFYEQYF | TGTGCCAGCAGTTATCGCGGGACAGGGTTTTACGAGCAGTACTTC
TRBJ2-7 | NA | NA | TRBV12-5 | CASPWAGSSYEQYF | TGTGCTAGTCCTTGGGCAGGCAGCTCCTACGAGCAGTACTTC
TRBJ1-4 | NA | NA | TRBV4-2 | CASSQSGKNEKLFF | TGTGCCAGCAGCCAATCAGGGAAAAATGAAAAACTGTTTTTT
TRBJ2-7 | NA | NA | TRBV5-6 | CASSFLAGVSYEQYF | TGTGCCAGCAGCTTTCTGGCCGGAGTTTCCTACGAGCAGTACTTC
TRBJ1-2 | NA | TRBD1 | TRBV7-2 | CASSQSDRGMRGGYTF | TGTGCCAGCAGTCAATCGGACAGGGGGATGAGAGGTGGCTACACCTTC
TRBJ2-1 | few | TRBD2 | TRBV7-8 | CASSNRLAGNEQFF | TGTGCCAGCAGCAATCGACTAGCTGGGAATGAGCAGTTCTTC
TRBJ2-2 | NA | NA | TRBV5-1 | CASSLASMNTGELFF | TGCGCCAGCAGCTTGGCGAGTATGAACACCGGGGAGCTGTTTTTT
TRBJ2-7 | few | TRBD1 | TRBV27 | CASSLETGAYEQYF | TGTGCCAGCAGTTTGGAGACAGGGGCCTACGAGCAGTACTTC
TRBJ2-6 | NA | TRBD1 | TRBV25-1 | CASRGQGLNSGANGLTF | TGTGCCAGCAGGGGACAGGGCCTAAACTCTGGGGCCAACGGCCTGACTTTC
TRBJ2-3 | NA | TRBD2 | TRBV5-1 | CASSLLAGGVTDTQYF | TGCGCCAGCAGCTTACTAGCGGGAGGGGTTACAGATACGCAGTATTTT
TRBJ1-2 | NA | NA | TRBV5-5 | CASSSQAGSGYTF | TGTGCCAGCAGCTCCCAAGCGGGGTCTGGCTACACCTTC
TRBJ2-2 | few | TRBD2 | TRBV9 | CASSPGLAGINTGELFF | TGTGCCAGCAGCCCCGGACTAGCGGGGATCAACACCGGGGAGCTGTTTTTT
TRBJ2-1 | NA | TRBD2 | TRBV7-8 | CASSLEASGSGEQFF | TGTGCCAGCAGCTTAGAGGCTAGCGGGAGCGGCGAGCAGTTCTTC
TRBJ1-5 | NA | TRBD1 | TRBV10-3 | CAISEEIGGYQPQHF | TGTGCCATCAGTGAGGAGATAGGGGGCTATCAGCCCCAGCATTTT
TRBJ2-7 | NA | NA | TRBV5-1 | CASSLSGGPLYEQYF | TGCGCCAGCAGCTTGAGCGGCGGGCCCCTCTACGAGCAGTACTTC
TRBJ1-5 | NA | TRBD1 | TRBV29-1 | CSVEAGTGGQPQHF | TGCAGCGTTGAAGCCGGGACAGGGGGTCAGCCCCAGCATTTT
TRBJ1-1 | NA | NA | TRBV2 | CASSLQGWPVITEAFF | TGTGCCAGCAGTTTACAGGGATGGCCGGTTATAACTGAAGCTTTCTTT
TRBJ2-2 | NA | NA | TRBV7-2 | CASTIWGEGMGLFF | TGTGCCAGCACGATCTGGGGAGAGGGTATGGGGCTGTTTTTT
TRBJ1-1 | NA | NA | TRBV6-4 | CARGTPLGVPMNTEAFF | TGTGCCAGGGGGACTCCTTTAGGGGTACCCATGAACACTGAAGCTTTCTTT
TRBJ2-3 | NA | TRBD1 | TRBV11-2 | CASSLTGVATDTQYF | TGTGCCAGCAGCTTAACAGGGGTTGCCACAGATACGCAGTATTTT
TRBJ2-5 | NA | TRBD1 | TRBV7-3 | CASSLNGQGISTQYF | TGTGCCAGCAGCTTAAACGGACAGGGGATTTCGACCCAGTACTTC
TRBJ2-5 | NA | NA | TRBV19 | CASSIEGHGGETQYF | TGTGCCAGTAGTATAGAGGGCCACGGGGGAGAGACCCAGTACTTC
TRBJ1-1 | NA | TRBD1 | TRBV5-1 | CASSFGQGENTEAFF | TGCGCCAGCAGCTTTGGACAGGGGGAGAACACTGAAGCTTTCTTT
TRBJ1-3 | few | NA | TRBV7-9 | CASSSADRGNTIYF | TGTGCCAGCAGCTCCGCAGACAGGGGAAACACCATATATTTT
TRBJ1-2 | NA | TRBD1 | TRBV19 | CATEDRGGYGYTF | TGTGCCACCGAAGACAGGGGTGGCTATGGCTACACCTTC
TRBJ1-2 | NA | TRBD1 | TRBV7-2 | CASSPGTGGFYGYTF | TGTGCCAGCAGCCCCGGGACAGGGGGCTTCTATGGCTACACCTTC
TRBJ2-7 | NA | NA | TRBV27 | CASSLYVTGGSGKQYF | TGTGCCAGCAGTTTATACGTCACCGGGGGTTCTGGAAAGCAGTACTTC
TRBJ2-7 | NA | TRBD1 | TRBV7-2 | CASSFRTGKGQEQYF | TGTGCCAGCAGCTTTCGGACAGGGAAAGGTCAGGAGCAGTACTTC
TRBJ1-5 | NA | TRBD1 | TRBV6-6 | CASSDRGNQPQHF | TGTGCCAGCAGCGACAGGGGCAATCAGCCCCAGCATTTT
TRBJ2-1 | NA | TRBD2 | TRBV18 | CASSPRREGPNNEQFF | TGTGCCAGCTCACCACGACGGGAGGGCCCGAACAATGAGCAGTTCTTC
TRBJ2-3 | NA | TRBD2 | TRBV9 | CASSAGLAGADTQYF | TGTGCCAGCAGCGCGGGACTAGCGGGGGCAGATACGCAGTATTTT
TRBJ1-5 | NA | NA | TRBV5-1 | CASSPRTDPYQPQHF | TGCGCCAGCAGCCCGAGGACAGACCCGTACCAGCCCCAGCATTTT
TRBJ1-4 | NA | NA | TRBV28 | CASSLYPGINEKLFF | TGTGCCAGCAGTTTATACCCAGGGATTAATGAAAAACTGTTTTTT
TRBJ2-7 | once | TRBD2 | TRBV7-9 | CASSLEASGGHEQYF | TGTGCCAGCAGCTTAGAGGCTAGCGGGGGCCACGAGCAGTACTTC
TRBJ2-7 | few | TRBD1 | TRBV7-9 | CSSSSRDRGSYEQYF | TGTTCCAGCAGTTCCCGGGACAGGGGTTCCTACGAGCAGTACTTC
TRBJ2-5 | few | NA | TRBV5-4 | CASSGGPQEIQYF | TGTGCCAGCAGTGGGGGCCCCCAAGAGATCCAGTACTTC
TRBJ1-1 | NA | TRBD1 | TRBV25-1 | CASRETGVTEAFF | TGTGCCAGCAGAGAAACAGGGGTCACTGAAGCTTTCTTT
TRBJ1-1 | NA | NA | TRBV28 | CASSYALRSEAFF | TGTGCCAGCAGTTATGCCCTGAGATCTGAAGCTTTCTTT
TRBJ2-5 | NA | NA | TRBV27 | CASSSSRQKGKETQYF | NA